Here is one T cell receptor beta chain with its context. Its cognate antigen has yet to be identified. No clone much larger than this one lies a single base away; base qualities are absent. Inclusion was restricted to participants for whom at least one PBMC sample before ART initiation and at least two post-ART samples were available. All participants with HIV were treated in the United States of America. Before DNA extraction, cryopreserved samples of roughly 0.9-11 million PBMC were thawed and then washed. At the time of the earliest PBMC sample for each participant with HIV, ages ranged from about 20 to 55 years. Per participant, PBMC samples came from 1-4 timepoints prior to ART initiation and 2-8 timepoints following ART initiation, for a median of 7 samples. For every participant, serial HIV viral load, CD4+ T-cell count, ART history and demographic data were obtained. Using a Qiagen kit on a QIAcube, genomic DNA was extracted from unsorted PBMC, with samples processed in batches of 12.

From a lookup of the germline V gene (reference sequence), CDR1 and CDR2 are LNHDA and SQIVND. V gives up 0 bases and J gives up 0 bases, and the segment between their germline ends measures 6 bases. The CDR3 contains 14 residues, cysteine and phenylalanine counted. Only CDR3 DNA remains: 42 bases, in frame from the first base. The data derive from a study of long-term antiretroviral therapy in people with HIV (dated by TCRdb to 2021 to 2024). About the investigation overall: The earliest samples were collected roughly a decade before the 2015 WHO recommendation for immediate ART, at a time when ART was usually postponed until CD4 counts fell. This retrospective serial study examined whether starting ART and sustained HIV suppression were associated with changes in the composition and diversity of the TRB repertoire in peripheral blood. A total of 192 cryopreserved PBMC samples were contributed to the cohort by 30 adults with confirmed HIV infection, with samples collected serially over a mean of approximately six years (range 1-12). Of the roughly 30 participants with HIV, fewer than twelve were female. No cross-contamination during QIAcube processing turned up in test extractions that ran a monoclonal T-cell line alongside 33 polyclonal samples.

Sequencing of the TRB variable region was done with the immunoSEQ hsTCRB v3.0 assay at survey level resolution. The target sequencing depth for TRB was about 40,000-55,000 T-cell genomes per sample. TRB libraries were pooled and sequenced on an Illumina MiSeq using a v3 150-cycle kit. Concerning the study's data processing: Repertoire analysis ran in R within a reproducible Nextflow workflow covering QC, data transformation and analysis. LymphoSeq2, an R package for exploring AIRR-Seq data, was used to implement custom analyses. After excluding a few samples that yielded fewer than 5000 total TRB sequences, some 190 HIV repertoires remained for analysis. Among the approximately 190 retained HIV repertoires, 55 to 60 were collected before ART initiation and roughly 130 after ART initiation. Repertoires were downsampled to 5000 TRB nucleotide sequences, and summary statistics were averaged over 100 downsampling iterations. TRB sequences were retained for analysis only if CDR3 regions of at least seven amino acids were present. Diversity was assessed using a clonality score derived from Shannon entropy and using the Gini coefficient. Repertoire networks linked the top 5000 CDR3 amino acid sequences whenever two sequences differed by an edit distance of one. GLIPH2 predicted antigen specificity groups and MHC restriction for TRB CDR3 amino acid sequences. To flag known associations with CMV, EBV, HIV or tissue antigens, CDR3 amino acid sequences were compared against VDJdb and McPAS-TCR. Pre-ART, post-ART and control groups were compared with Wilcoxon signed-rank tests and Holm-Bonferroni correction. This immuneACCESS table, as held by TCRdb, lists in-frame sequences with V and J called but not all clones. Of the missing ones, under half trace to an unresolved V gene in checked studies; the others have no known cause. The V and J calls and the clone size are those of that table, but D and trimming were determined from the DNA. The sample table holds some 11,000 clones, of which around four fifths were seen once. The top ten clonotypes cover around 20% of the sample.

General conclusions and limits of the study: Starting ART was linked to a significant rise in TRB diversity, yet even after long-term ART the diversity remained significantly lower than in transplant donor controls. Narrower CDR3 length ranges were observed in HIV repertoires than in controls, and an antigen-experienced repertoire with only a slight naive shift after ART was suggested by the network structure. No data were available on ART adherence, viral resistance or therapy changes, limiting inferences about post-ART repertoire changes. The samples span the years 2004 to 2017, and the ART regimens used at that time may not be as effective as current regimens. Unsorted PBMC were profiled instead of sorted CD4+ and CD8+ T cells because pre-ART samples had limited cell numbers. Since PBMC availability was limited, sequencing covered only the TCR beta chain, with no alpha chain pairing. At every time point, the repertoire was dominated by expanded TRB clones first identified before ART initiation, although this dominance fluctuated and, in many PLHIV, declined after ART.

Sequencing used unsorted PBMCs, obtained at the start of antiretroviral therapy, before treatment. The source is a young man with HIV. The rearrangement combines TRBV19 with TRBJ2-7; no confident D gene assignment can be made. The nucleotide sequence reads TGTGCCAGTAGTATAGATGTGCCCTCCTACGAGCAGTACTTC. Translation gives CASSIDVPSYEQYF.